Listed below are T cell receptor beta chains from one sample, sequenced in a study of blood T cell repertoires in COVID-19. TCRdb's table, derived via immunoSEQ multiplex PCR, lists solely in-frame clones and lacks some. The sample records hundreds of thousands of clones, about 89% being singletons. Sequencing used peripheral blood. The receptor source for this set is a woman between 55 and 75 years old with acute or convalescent COVID-19. Each CDR3 is given with its conserved first and last residue. The D gene is left open where the match is weak. A clone size is listed for some rows: how often the clone was seen (once, few, many), or a class if it is expanded.

cdr3_nt: TGTGCCAGCAGTTACGACGACATCGGCCTTAATCAGCCCCAGCATTTT
cdr3_aa: CASSYDDIGLNQPQHF
j_call: TRBJ1-5
v_call: TRBV6-2/TRBV6-3
d_call: .
clone_size: .

cdr3_nt: TGTGCCAGCAGTACGACAGGGTCGGGGACCGGGGAGCTGTTTTTT
cdr3_aa: CASSTTGSGTGELFF
j_call: TRBJ2-2
v_call: TRBV6-5
d_call: TRBD1
clone_size: .

cdr3_nt: TGTGCCAGCAGTTTAAGGACGGGGGGCACAGATACGCAGTATTTT
cdr3_aa: CASSLRTGGTDTQYF
j_call: TRBJ2-3
v_call: TRBV27
d_call: .
clone_size: .

cdr3_nt: TGTGCCAGCAGTTACTTATGGGACAGGCCTAACTACAATGAGCAGTTCTTC
cdr3_aa: CASSYLWDRPNYNEQFF
j_call: TRBJ2-1
v_call: TRBV6-2/TRBV6-3
d_call: TRBD1
clone_size: .

cdr3_nt: TGTGCCAGCAGTGCGGGGGACAGGGGGAATTCACCCCTCCACTTT
cdr3_aa: CASSAGDRGNSPLHF
j_call: TRBJ1-6
v_call: TRBV28
d_call: TRBD1
clone_size: .

cdr3_nt: TGTGCCAGCAGCTTAAACAGCCAAGAGACCCAGTACTTC
cdr3_aa: CASSLNSQETQYF
j_call: TRBJ2-5
v_call: TRBV7-3
d_call: .
clone_size: .

cdr3_nt: TGCGCCAGCAGCCAAGGTAGTCCGGGGTTCCTCCGAGATGAGCAGTTCTTC
cdr3_aa: CASSQGSPGFLRDEQFF
j_call: TRBJ2-1
v_call: TRBV4-1
d_call: .
clone_size: .

cdr3_nt: TGTGCCAGCCGCCGGGGGGGGAGCAATCAGCCCCAGCATTTT
cdr3_aa: CASRRGGSNQPQHF
j_call: TRBJ1-5
v_call: TRBV19
d_call: .
clone_size: .

cdr3_nt: TGTGCCAGCAGAATGGGACTAGCGGTCACAGATACGCAGTATTTT
cdr3_aa: CASRMGLAVTDTQYF
j_call: TRBJ2-3
v_call: TRBV3-1/TRBV3-2
d_call: TRBD2
clone_size: once

cdr3_nt: TGTGCCAGCAGCTTTGGGCAGGGGGATCTCGACGAGCAGTACTTC
cdr3_aa: CASSFGQGDLDEQYF
j_call: TRBJ2-7
v_call: TRBV11-1
d_call: TRBD1
clone_size: .

cdr3_nt: TGTGCCAGCAGCGGGTTTTCGGGACAGGTCTACAATGAGCAGTTCTTC
cdr3_aa: CASSGFSGQVYNEQFF
j_call: TRBJ2-1
v_call: TRBV2
d_call: TRBD1
clone_size: .

cdr3_nt: TGTGCCAGCAGCTTGCAGGGGAACCAAGAGACCCAGTACTTC
cdr3_aa: CASSLQGNQETQYF
j_call: TRBJ2-5
v_call: TRBV5-4
d_call: .
clone_size: .

cdr3_nt: TGTGCCAGCAGCCAAGTGGAGGAAAAACTGTTTTTT
cdr3_aa: CASSQVEEKLFF
j_call: TRBJ1-4
v_call: TRBV3-1/TRBV3-2
d_call: .
clone_size: .

cdr3_nt: TGTGCCAGCAGCTTAGGGACTAGCGGGGTGGAGACCCAGTACTTC
cdr3_aa: CASSLGTSGVETQYF
j_call: TRBJ2-5
v_call: TRBV7-9
d_call: TRBD2
clone_size: .

cdr3_nt: TGTGCCAGCAGTGAATGGGGAGCTAACTATGGCTACACCTTC
cdr3_aa: CASSEWGANYGYTF
j_call: TRBJ1-2
v_call: TRBV25-1
d_call: .
clone_size: .

cdr3_nt: TGTGCCAGCTCACCCCTCGGGGGAGAGCGGGGAGAGACCCAGTACTTC
cdr3_aa: CASSPLGGERGETQYF
j_call: TRBJ2-5
v_call: TRBV18
d_call: TRBD2
clone_size: .

cdr3_nt: TGTGCCAGCAGCCTCACCACGACAGGGGGAAGTTGGGACACTGAAGCTTTCTTT
cdr3_aa: CASSLTTTGGSWDTEAFF
j_call: TRBJ1-1
v_call: TRBV4-2
d_call: TRBD1
clone_size: .

cdr3_nt: TGTGCCAGCAGCCAAGATCAGGGGCGAAATTCACCCCTCCACTTT
cdr3_aa: CASSQDQGRNSPLHF
j_call: TRBJ1-6
v_call: TRBV3-1/TRBV3-2
d_call: .
clone_size: .

cdr3_nt: TGTGCCAGCAGCTTAGGAGCGGGTGGGTACCAAGAGACCCAGTACTTC
cdr3_aa: CASSLGAGGYQETQYF
j_call: TRBJ2-5
v_call: TRBV7-9
d_call: .
clone_size: .

cdr3_nt: TGTGCCTGGAGTGTTTCAGGGTACGGCTACACCTTC
cdr3_aa: CAWSVSGYGYTF
j_call: TRBJ1-2
v_call: TRBV30
d_call: .
clone_size: once

cdr3_nt: TGTGCCAGCAGCTCGGACAGGGTAGATACGCAGTATTTT
cdr3_aa: CASSSDRVDTQYF
j_call: TRBJ2-3
v_call: TRBV7-2
d_call: TRBD1
clone_size: .

cdr3_nt: TGTGCCAGCAGCGTCTCGGGGGGGGCCTCCTACAATGAGCAGTTCTTC
cdr3_aa: CASSVSGGASYNEQFF
j_call: TRBJ2-1
v_call: TRBV9
d_call: TRBD2
clone_size: once

cdr3_nt: TGTGCCAGCAGCGGAGGGACAGGGGTCATGAACACTGAAGCTTTCTTT
cdr3_aa: CASSGGTGVMNTEAFF
j_call: TRBJ1-1
v_call: TRBV9
d_call: TRBD1
clone_size: .

cdr3_nt: TGTGCCAGCAGCCAAGATCTGAGGGGGCGCGAAAACATTCAGTACTTC
cdr3_aa: CASSQDLRGRENIQYF
j_call: TRBJ2-4
v_call: TRBV3-1/TRBV3-2
d_call: TRBD1
clone_size: .

cdr3_nt: TGCGCCAGCAGCCAAGATGACAGGGCAGCGCAGTACTTC
cdr3_aa: CASSQDDRAAQYF
j_call: TRBJ2-7
v_call: TRBV4-1
d_call: TRBD1
clone_size: .

cdr3_nt: TGTGCCAGCTCACCACCTAGCATGAGTTCCGCTTTCTTT
cdr3_aa: CASSPPSMSSAFF
j_call: TRBJ1-1
v_call: TRBV18
d_call: .
clone_size: .

cdr3_nt: TGTGCCAGCAGCTTATCTGGGGGACAGAATAATGAAAAACTGTTTTTT
cdr3_aa: CASSLSGGQNNEKLFF
j_call: TRBJ1-4
v_call: TRBV7-3
d_call: TRBD1
clone_size: once

cdr3_nt: TGCGCCAGCAGCCAACACCTTTTGGGGGGGCGAGATACGCAGTATTTT
cdr3_aa: CASSQHLLGGRDTQYF
j_call: TRBJ2-3
v_call: TRBV4-1
d_call: .
clone_size: .

cdr3_nt: TGTGCCAGCAGCCTGGGGACCGCGAGGACTAGCACTTACGAGCAGTACTTC
cdr3_aa: CASSLGTARTSTYEQYF
j_call: TRBJ2-7
v_call: TRBV7-6
d_call: TRBD2
clone_size: .